What follows is one T cell receptor (beta chain) and its context. The data originate from a study of blood T cell repertoires in COVID-19. Study-level background: Whether acute or convalescent, the COVID-19 samples came from the United States, Italy and Spain. From T cells, B-cell-depleted T cells, or PBMCs came the material, which was cDNA or gDNA.

Methods used by the authors: Reference gene primer amplification yielded estimated nucleated cell counts. Generated by immunoSEQ multiplex PCR, the TCRdb table keeps only in-frame clones and is missing some. That table supplies the V and J calls and clone size; D and trimming were determined from the DNA. The data contain 90,000 to 120,000 clones, 80% to 90% of them singletons. V shed 11 bases, J shed 4 bases, and the junction held 8 bases outside the gene matches. This CDR3 has 13 residues. Germline V gives CDR1 SNHLY, CDR2 FYNNEI. The sequence was obtained from a middle-aged man with active or convalescent COVID-19. This rearrangement joins TRBV2 to TRBJ1-5; 7 bases line up with TRBD1. Specimen: peripheral blood. CDR3 residues: CAGRHRGNQPQHF. DNA of the CDR3: TGTGCCGGAAGACACAGGGGAAATCAGCCCCAGCATTTT.